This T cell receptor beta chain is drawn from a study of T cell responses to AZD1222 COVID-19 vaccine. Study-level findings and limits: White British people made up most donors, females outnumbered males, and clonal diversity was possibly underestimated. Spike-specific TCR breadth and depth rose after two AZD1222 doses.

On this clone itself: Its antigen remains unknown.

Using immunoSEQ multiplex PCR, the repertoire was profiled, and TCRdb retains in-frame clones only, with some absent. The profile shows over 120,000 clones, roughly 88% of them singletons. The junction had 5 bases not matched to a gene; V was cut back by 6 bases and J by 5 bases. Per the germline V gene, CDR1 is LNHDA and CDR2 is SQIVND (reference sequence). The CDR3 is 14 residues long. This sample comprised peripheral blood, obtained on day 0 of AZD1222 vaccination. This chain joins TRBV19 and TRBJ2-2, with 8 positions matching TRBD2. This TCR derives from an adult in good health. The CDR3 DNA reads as TGTGCCAGTAGCCAAGCGGGAGAAACCGGGGAGCTGTTTTTT. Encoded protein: CASSQAGETGELFF.